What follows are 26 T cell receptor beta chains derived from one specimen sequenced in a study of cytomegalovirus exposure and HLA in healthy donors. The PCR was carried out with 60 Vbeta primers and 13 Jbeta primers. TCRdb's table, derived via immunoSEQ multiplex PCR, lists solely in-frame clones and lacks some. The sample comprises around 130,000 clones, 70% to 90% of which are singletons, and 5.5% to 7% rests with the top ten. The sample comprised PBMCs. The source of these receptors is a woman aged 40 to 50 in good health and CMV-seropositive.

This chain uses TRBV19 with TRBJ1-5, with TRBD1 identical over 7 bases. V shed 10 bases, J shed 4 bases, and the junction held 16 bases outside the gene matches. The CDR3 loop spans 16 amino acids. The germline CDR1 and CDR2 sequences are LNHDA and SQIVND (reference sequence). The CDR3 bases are TGTGCCATCCTCCCCCTCACGACAGGGAAGAATCAGCCCCAGCATTTT. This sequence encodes CAILPLTTGKNQPQHF.

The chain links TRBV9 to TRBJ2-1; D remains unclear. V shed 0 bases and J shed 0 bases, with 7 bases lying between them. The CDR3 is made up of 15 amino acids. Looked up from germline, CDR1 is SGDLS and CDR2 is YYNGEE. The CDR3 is CASSVELNSYNEQFF. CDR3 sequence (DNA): TGTGCCAGCAGCGTAGAACTCAACTCCTACAATGAGCAGTTCTTC.

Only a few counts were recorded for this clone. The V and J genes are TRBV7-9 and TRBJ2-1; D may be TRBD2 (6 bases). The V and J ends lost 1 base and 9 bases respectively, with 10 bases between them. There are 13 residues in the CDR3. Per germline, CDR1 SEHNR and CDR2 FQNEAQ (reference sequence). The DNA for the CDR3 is TGTGCCAGCAGCTTAGATGGGGGAGGTGAGCAGTTCTTC. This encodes CASSLDGGGEQFF.

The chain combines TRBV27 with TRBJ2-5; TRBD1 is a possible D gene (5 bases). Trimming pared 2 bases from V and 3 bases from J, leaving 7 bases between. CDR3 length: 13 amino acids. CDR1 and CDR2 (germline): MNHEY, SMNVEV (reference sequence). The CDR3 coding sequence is TGTGCCAGCAGTTTACGCAGGGAAGAGACCCAGTACTTC. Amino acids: CASSLRREETQYF.

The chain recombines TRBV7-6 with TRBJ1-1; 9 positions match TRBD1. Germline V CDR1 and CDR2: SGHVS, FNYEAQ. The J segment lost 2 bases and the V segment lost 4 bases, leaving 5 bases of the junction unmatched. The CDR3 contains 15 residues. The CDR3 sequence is CASSSGQGYNTEAFF. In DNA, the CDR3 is TGTGCCAGCAGCTCGGGACAGGGCTACAACACTGAAGCTTTCTTT.

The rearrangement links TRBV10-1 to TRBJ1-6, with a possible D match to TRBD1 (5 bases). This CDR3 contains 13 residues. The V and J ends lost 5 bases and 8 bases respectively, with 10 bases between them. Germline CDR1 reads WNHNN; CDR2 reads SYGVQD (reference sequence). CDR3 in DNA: TGCGCCAGCAGTCGACAGCCAGATTCACCCCTCCACTTT. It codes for CASSRQPDSPLHF.

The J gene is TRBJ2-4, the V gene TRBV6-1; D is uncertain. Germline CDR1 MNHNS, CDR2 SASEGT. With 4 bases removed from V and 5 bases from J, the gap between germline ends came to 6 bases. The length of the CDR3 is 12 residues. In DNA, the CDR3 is TGTGCCAGCAGTGTGGTAGAAAACATTCAGTACTTC. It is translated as CASSVVENIQYF.

CDR3 protein: CASSQETGSSYNEQFF. CDR3 bases: TGTGCCAGCAGCCAAGAGACAGGGTCCTCCTACAATGAGCAGTTCTTC. The genes are TRBV4-2 and TRBJ2-1; TRBD1 aligns across 7 bases. CDR1 is LGHNA, CDR2 YNFKEQ, per germline. The CDR3 has 16 residues. Unmatched junction bases numbered 2, after V lost 0 bases and J lost 0 bases.

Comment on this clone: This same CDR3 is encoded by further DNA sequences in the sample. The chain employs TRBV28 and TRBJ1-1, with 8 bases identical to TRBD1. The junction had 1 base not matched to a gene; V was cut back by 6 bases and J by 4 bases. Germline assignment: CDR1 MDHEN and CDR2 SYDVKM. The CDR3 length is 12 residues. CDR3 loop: CASRTGGTEAFF. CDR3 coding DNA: TGTGCCAGCAGAACAGGGGGCACTGAAGCTTTCTTT. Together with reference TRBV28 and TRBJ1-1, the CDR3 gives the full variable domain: DVKVTQSSRYLVKRTGEKVFLECVQDMDHENMFWYRQDPGLGLRLIYFSYDVKMKEKGDIPEGYSVSREKKERFSLILESASTNQTSMYLCASRTGGTEAFFGQGTRLTVV.

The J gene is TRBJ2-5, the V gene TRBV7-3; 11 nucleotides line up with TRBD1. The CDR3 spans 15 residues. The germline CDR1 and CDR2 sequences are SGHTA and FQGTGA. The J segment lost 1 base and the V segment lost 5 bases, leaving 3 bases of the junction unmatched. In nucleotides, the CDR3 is TGTGCCAGCAGCCGGACAGGGGGCTTCCAAGAGACCCAGTACTTC. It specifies CASSRTGGFQETQYF.

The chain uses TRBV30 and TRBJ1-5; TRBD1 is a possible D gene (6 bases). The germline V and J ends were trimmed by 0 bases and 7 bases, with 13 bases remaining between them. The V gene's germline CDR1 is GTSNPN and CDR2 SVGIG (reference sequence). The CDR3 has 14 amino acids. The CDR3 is CAWSVLEGDQPQHF. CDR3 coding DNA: TGTGCCTGGAGTGTACTCGAGGGGGACCAGCCCCAGCATTTT.

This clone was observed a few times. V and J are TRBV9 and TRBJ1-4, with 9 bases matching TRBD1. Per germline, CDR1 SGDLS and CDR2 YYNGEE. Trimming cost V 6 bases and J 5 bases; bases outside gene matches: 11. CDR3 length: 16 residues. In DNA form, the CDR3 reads TGTGCCAGCACCATTGGGACAGGGTTTGAGAATGAAAAACTGTTTTTT. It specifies CASTIGTGFENEKLFF.

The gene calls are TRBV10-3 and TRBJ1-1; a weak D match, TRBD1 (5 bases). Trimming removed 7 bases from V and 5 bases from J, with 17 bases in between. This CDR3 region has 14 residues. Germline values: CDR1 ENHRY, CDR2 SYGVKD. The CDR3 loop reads CAIKGTGEGTEAFF. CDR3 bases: TGTGCCATCAAGGGGACGGGAGAAGGGACTGAAGCTTTCTTT.

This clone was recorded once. The CDR3 loop reads CASSVGAGGGRADTQYF. As DNA, the CDR3 is TGTGCCAGCAGCGTCGGGGCGGGGGGGGGCCGCGCAGATACGCAGTATTTT. The chain carries TRBV9 and TRBJ2-3; 9 nucleotides match TRBD2. The germline V gene has CDR1 SGDLS and CDR2 YYNGEE. Germline trimming cut 2 bases from V and 4 bases from J; bases unmatched to any gene: 11. The CDR3 length is 17 residues.

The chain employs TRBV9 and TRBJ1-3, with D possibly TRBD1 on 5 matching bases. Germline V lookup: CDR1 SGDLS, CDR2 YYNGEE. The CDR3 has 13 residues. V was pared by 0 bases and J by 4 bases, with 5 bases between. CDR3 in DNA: TGTGCCAGCAGCGTAGCAGGGGGAAACACCATATATTTT. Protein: CASSVAGGNTIYF.

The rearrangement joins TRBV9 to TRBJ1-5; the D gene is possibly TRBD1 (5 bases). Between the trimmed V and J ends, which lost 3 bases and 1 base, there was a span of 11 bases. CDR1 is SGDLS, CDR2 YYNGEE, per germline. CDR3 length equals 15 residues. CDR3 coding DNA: TGTGCCAGCAGCGCCGACGGGGGGAGCAATCAGCCCCAGCATTTT. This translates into CASSADGGSNQPQHF.

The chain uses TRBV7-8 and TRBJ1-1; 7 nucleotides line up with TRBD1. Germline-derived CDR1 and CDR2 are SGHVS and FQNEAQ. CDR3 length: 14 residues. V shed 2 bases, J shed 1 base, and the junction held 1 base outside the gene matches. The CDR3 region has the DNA TGTGCCAGCAGCTTAAGACAGGGGAACACTGAAGCTTTCTTT. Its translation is CASSLRQGNTEAFF.

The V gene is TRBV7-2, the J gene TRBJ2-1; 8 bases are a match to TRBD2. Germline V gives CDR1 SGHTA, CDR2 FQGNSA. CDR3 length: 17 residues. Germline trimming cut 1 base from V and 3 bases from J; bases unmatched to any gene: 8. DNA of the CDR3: TGTGCCAGCAGCTTAGTTTTGTTAGCGGGACACTACAATGAGCAGTTCTTC. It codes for CASSLVLLAGHYNEQFF.

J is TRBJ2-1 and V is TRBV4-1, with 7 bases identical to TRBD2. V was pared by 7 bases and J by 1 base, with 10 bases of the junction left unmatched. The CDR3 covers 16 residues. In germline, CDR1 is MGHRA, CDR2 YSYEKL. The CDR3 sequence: CASTPGPGGSYNEQFF. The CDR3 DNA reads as TGCGCCAGCACCCCTGGGCCGGGGGGTTCCTACAATGAGCAGTTCTTC.

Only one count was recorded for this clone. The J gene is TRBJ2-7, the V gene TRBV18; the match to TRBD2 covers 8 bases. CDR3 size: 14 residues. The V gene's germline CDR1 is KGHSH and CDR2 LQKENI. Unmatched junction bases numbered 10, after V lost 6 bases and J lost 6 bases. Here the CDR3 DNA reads TGTGCCAGCTCTCCCGGGACTAGTACGAGCGAGCAGTACTTC. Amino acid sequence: CASSPGTSTSEQYF.

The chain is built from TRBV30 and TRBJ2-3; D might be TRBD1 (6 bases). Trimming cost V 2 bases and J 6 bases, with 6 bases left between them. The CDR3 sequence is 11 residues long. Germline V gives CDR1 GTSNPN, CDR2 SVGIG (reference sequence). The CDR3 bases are TGTGCCTGGAGTACAGGGGATACGCAGTATTTT. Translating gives CAWSTGDTQYF.

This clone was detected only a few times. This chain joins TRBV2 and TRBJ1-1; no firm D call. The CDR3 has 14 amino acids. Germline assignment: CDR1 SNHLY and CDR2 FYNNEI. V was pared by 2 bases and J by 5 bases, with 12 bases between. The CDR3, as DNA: TGTGCCAGCAGTGAACGGGAGGTGGGTACTGAAGCTTTCTTT. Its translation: CASSEREVGTEAFF. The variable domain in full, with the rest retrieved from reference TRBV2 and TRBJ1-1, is EPEVTQTPSHQVTQMGQEVILRCVPISNHLYFYWYRQILGQKVEFLVSFYNNEISEKSEIFDDQFSVERPDGSNFTLKIRSTKLEDSAMYFCASSEREVGTEAFFGQGTRLTVV.

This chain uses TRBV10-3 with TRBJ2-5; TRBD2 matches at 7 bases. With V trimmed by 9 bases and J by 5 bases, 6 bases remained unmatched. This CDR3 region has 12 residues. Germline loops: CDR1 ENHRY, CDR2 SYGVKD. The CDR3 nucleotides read TGTGCCATTGCTATGGGGGGGGAGACCCAGTACTTC. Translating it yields CAIAMGGETQYF.

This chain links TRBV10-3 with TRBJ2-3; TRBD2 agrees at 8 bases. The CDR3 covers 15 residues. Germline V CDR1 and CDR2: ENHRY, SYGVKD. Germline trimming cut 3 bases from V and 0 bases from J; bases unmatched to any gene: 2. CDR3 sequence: CAISDGGGSTDTQYF. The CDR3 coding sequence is TGTGCCATCAGTGATGGCGGGGGGAGCACAGATACGCAGTATTTT.

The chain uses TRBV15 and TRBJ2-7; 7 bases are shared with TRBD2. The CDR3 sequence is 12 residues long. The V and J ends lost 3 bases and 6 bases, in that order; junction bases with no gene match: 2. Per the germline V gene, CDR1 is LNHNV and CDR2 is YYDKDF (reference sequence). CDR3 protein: CATSRREGEQYF. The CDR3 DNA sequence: TGTGCCACCAGCAGGAGGGAGGGCGAGCAGTACTTC.

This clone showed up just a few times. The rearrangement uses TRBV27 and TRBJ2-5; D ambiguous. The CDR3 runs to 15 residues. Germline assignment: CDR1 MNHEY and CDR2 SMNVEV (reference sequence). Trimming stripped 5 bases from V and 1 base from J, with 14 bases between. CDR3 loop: CASSLTYQVQETQYF. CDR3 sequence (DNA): TGTGCCAGCAGTCTGACATATCAGGTCCAAGAGACCCAGTACTTC.